The 15 T cell receptor beta chains presented below share a single source sample, sequenced in a study of shared clonotypes between healthy human individuals. The repertoire was sequenced with immunoSEQ multiplex PCR; TCRdb's copy has only in-frame clones and lacks some. The sample has 600,000 to 700,000 clones, 55% to 85% seen once. The sequenced material came from memory CD4+ T cells sorted from blood. Subset given: CD45RA-negative fraction. The receptor source for this set is a woman in her 30s in good health.

CDR3 residues: CASSELSSGGNNEQFF. For the CDR3, the DNA is TGTGCCAGCAGTGAGCTGAGTAGCGGGGGAAACAATGAGCAGTTCTTC. The chain couples TRBV2 to TRBJ2-1; 9 positions match TRBD2. The CDR3 is 16 amino acids. CDR1 and CDR2 from the germline V gene are SNHLY and FYNNEI. V gave up 3 bases and J gave up 5 bases; unmatched junction bases: 8.

V is TRBV27 and J is TRBJ1-1, with 8 nucleotides matching TRBD1. Germline lookup yields CDR1 MNHEY and CDR2 SMNVEV (reference sequence). The CDR3 sequence is 15 residues long. J lost 0 bases, V lost 7 bases, and 7 bases had no gene match. DNA for the CDR3: TGTGCCAGCAAATTCCAGGGGGCTATGAACACTGAAGCTTTCTTT. It yields the protein CASKFQGAMNTEAFF.

The chain uses TRBV7-6 and TRBJ2-1, with 10 positions matching TRBD2. This CDR3 contains 16 residues. Looked up from germline, CDR1 is SGHVS and CDR2 is FNYEAQ. With V trimmed by 4 bases and J by 3 bases, 6 bases remained unmatched. DNA for the CDR3: TGTGCCAGCAGCTCCAGGACTAGCGGATACTACAATGAGCAGTTCTTC. Protein: CASSSRTSGYYNEQFF.

Only a few counts were recorded for this clone. The chain uses TRBV7-2 and TRBJ2-7; maybe TRBD1 (5 bases). The CDR3 runs to 14 residues. Looked up from germline, CDR1 is SGHTA and CDR2 is FQGNSA. Trimming took 4 bases from V and 2 from J, leaving 12 bases between them. The CDR3 DNA reads TGTGCCAGCAGCTCCCGGACACGGCCCTACGAGCAGTACTTC. As protein: CASSSRTRPYEQYF. The whole variable domain, filled in from reference TRBV7-2 and TRBJ2-7, reads GAGVSQSPSNKVTEKGKDVELRCDPISGHTALYWYRQSLGQGLEFLIYFQGNSAPDKSGLPSDRFSAERTGGSVSTLTIQRTQQEDSAVYLCASSSRTRPYEQYFGPGTRLTVT.

This chain connects TRBV5-4 to TRBJ2-3; the D is unclear. Germline V CDR1 and CDR2: SGHNT, YYREEE (reference sequence). The CDR3 is 16 amino acids. Trimming pared 4 bases from V and 0 bases from J, leaving 15 bases between. The CDR3 here is CASSPRAEESTDTQYF. CDR3 DNA: TGTGCCAGCAGCCCCCGGGCCGAAGAGAGCACAGATACGCAGTATTTT.

The V and J genes are TRBV19 and TRBJ1-5; 10 nucleotides align to TRBD1. CDR3 length: 16 amino acids. V lost 4 bases to trimming and J lost 2 bases; unmatched junction nucleotides: 5. CDR1 is LNHDA and CDR2 is SQIVND in the germline V gene (reference sequence). The DNA of the CDR3 is TGTGCCAGTAGTACACGCGGGACAGGGGGCAATCAGCCCCAGCATTTT. This sequence encodes CASSTRGTGGNQPQHF.

This clone was counted only a few times. The chain couples TRBV10-3 to TRBJ2-6; unclear D gene. The CDR3 is 12 amino acids. Germline V lookup: CDR1 ENHRY, CDR2 SYGVKD. V was trimmed by 9 bases and J by 4 bases, leaving 7 bases between them. CDR3 bases: TGTGCCATTGGGTCCGGGGCCAACGTCCTGACTTTC. This codes for CAIGSGANVLTF.

The chain combines TRBV28 with TRBJ2-7; D is tentatively TRBD1 or TRBD2 (5 bases each). V lost 9 bases to trimming and J lost 2 bases, with 14 bases between them. The CDR3 consists of 13 residues. Germline V gene lookup returns CDR1 MDHEN and CDR2 SYDVKM. The CDR3 region is CASMGRAPYEQYF. The CDR3, as DNA: TGTGCCAGTATGGGGCGGGCCCCCTACGAGCAGTACTTC.

The chain links TRBV5-1 to TRBJ2-7; D is possibly TRBD2 (6 bases). This CDR3 is 15 amino acids long. CDR1 and CDR2 from the germline V gene are SGHRS and YFSETQ. Between the trimmed V and J ends, which lost 2 bases and 3 bases, there was a span of 15 bases. CDR3 in amino acids: CASSLSGTDFYEQYF. CDR3 sequence (DNA): TGCGCCAGCAGCTTATCCGGGACTGACTTCTACGAGCAGTACTTC.

This clone came up many times. The chain recombines TRBV7-8 with TRBJ2-3, with 7 bases identical to TRBD1. The CDR3 contains 16 residues. Unmatched junction bases numbered 8, after V lost 5 bases and J lost 0 bases. Per the germline V gene, CDR1 is SGHVS and CDR2 is FQNEAQ. The chain's CDR3 is CASSPKMTGSTDTQYF. CDR3 bases: TGTGCCAGCAGCCCAAAAATGACAGGGAGCACAGATACGCAGTATTTT.

This clone has just one count. The chain couples TRBV28 to TRBJ1-3, with 8 bases that match TRBD1. CDR1 and CDR2 (germline): MDHEN, SYDVKM. The CDR3 extends over 15 amino acids. V lost 7 bases, J lost 1 base, and 6 bases stayed unmatched. As DNA, the CDR3 is TGTGCCAGCAAGTGGCAGGGGGCTTCTGGAAACACCATATATTTT. Residues: CASKWQGASGNTIYF.

V and J are TRBV6-6 and TRBJ1-2; D is ambiguous. The length of the CDR3 is 13 residues. In germline, CDR1 is MNHNY, CDR2 SVGAGI (reference sequence). V was shortened by 0 bases and J by 8 bases, with 10 bases between the two germline ends. CDR3 protein: CASSYSKGEGYTF. CDR3 bases: TGTGCCAGCAGTTACTCGAAAGGCGAGGGCTACACCTTC.

The J gene is TRBJ1-4, the V gene TRBV7-9, with TRBD1 matching over 7 bases. Germline CDR1 SEHNR, CDR2 FQNEAQ (reference sequence). V shed 6 bases, J shed 5 bases, and the junction held 6 bases outside the gene matches. The CDR3 has 14 residues. The CDR3 protein is CASSFDRANEKLFF. The CDR3 coding sequence is TGTGCCAGCAGTTTCGACAGGGCCAATGAAAAACTGTTTTTT.

The genes are TRBV9 and TRBJ1-3; D gene ambiguous. With 1 base removed from V and 0 bases from J, the gap between germline ends came to 11 bases. CDR3 length: 16 residues. Germline V lookup: CDR1 SGDLS, CDR2 YYNGEE. CDR3 residues: CASSVMEGSSGNTIYF. The CDR3 DNA follows: TGTGCCAGCAGCGTAATGGAGGGAAGCTCTGGAAACACCATATATTTT. The whole variable domain, remainder taken from reference TRBV9 and TRBJ1-3, is DSGVTQTPKHLITATGQRVTLRCSPRSGDLSVYWYQQSLDQGLQFLIQYYNGEERAKGNILERFSAQQFPDLHSELNLSSLELGDSALYFCASSVMEGSSGNTIYFGEGSWLTVV.

This clone appeared a single time. For the CDR3, the DNA is TGTGCCTGGAGTGTCTCTCATGAGACCCAGTACTTC. Translating gives CAWSVSHETQYF. This chain uses TRBV30 with TRBJ2-5, with D uncertain. Germline lookup yields CDR1 GTSNPN and CDR2 SVGIG (reference sequence). The CDR3 has 12 amino acids. V was trimmed by 0 bases and J by 5 bases, leaving 7 bases between them.